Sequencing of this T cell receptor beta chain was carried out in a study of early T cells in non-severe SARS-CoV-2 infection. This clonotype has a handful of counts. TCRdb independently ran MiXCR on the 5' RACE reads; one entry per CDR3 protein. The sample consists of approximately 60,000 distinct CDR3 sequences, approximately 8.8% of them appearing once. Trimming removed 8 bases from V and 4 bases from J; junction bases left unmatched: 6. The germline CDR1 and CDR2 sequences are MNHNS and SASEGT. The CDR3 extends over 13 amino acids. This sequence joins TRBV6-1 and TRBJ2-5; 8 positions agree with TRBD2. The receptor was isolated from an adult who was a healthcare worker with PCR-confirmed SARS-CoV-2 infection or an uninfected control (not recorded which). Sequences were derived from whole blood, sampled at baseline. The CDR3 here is CASGAGVRETQYF. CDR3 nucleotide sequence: TGTGCCAGCGGAGCGGGAGTACGAGAGACCCAGTACTTC.